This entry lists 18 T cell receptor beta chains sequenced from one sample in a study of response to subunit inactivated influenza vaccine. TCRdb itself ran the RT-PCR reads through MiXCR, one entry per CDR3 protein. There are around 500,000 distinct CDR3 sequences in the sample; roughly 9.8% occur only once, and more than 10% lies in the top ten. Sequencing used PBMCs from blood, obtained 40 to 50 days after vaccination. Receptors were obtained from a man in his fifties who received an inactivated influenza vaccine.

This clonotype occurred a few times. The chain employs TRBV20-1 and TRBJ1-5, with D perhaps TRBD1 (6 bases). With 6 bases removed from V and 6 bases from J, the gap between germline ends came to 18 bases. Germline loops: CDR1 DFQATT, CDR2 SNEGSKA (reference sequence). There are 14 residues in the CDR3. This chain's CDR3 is CSATRRGGGQPQHF. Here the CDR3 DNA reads TGCAGTGCGACCCGAAGGGGGGGAGGTCAGCCCCAGCATTTT.

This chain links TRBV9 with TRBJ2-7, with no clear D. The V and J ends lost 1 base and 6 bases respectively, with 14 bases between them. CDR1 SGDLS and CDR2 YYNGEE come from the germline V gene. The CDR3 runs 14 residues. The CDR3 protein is CASSVFGQWSEQYF. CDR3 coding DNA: TGTGCCAGCAGCGTATTCGGGCAATGGTCCGAGCAGTACTTC. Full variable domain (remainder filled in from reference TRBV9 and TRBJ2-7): DSGVTQTPKHLITATGQRVTLRCSPRSGDLSVYWYQQSLDQGLQFLIQYYNGEERAKGNILERFSAQQFPDLHSELNLSSLELGDSALYFCASSVFGQWSEQYFGPGTRLTVT.

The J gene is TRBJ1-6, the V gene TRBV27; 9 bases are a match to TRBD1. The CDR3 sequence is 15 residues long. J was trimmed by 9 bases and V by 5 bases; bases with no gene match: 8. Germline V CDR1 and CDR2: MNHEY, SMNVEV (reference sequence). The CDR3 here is CASSLATGGGSPLHF. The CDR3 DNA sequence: TGTGCCAGCAGTCTTGCCACAGGGGGCGGTTCACCCCTCCACTTT.

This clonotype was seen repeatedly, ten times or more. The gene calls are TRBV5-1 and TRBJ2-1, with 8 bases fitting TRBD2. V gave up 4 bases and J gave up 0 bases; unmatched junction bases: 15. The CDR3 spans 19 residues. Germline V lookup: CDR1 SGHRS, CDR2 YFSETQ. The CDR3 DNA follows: TGCGCCAGCAGCCCTGTCCCACCCCGAAGCGGGGGCTCCTACAATGAGCAGTTCTTC. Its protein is CASSPVPPRSGGSYNEQFF.

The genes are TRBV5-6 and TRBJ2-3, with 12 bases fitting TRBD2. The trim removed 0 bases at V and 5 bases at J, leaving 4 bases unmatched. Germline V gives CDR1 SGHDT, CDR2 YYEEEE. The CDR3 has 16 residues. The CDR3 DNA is TGTGCCAGCAGCTTGGACCGACTAGCGGGAGAAGATACGCAGTATTTT. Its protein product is CASSLDRLAGEDTQYF.

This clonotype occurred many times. The CDR3 region has the DNA TGCAGTGCTAGAGACCAGGGAGGGGCTTGGCAGTACTTC. Translated, it gives CSARDQGGAWQYF. The rearrangement links TRBV20-1 to TRBJ2-7; 7 bases map to TRBD2. Germline loops: CDR1 DFQATT, CDR2 SNEGSKA (reference sequence). V trimming: 0 bases; J trimming: 9 bases; junction bases outside the gene matches: 8. This CDR3 is 13 amino acids long.

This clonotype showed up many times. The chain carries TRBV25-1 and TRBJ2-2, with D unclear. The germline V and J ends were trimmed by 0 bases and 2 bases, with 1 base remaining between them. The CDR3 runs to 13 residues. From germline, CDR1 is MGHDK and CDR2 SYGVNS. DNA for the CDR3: TGTGCCAGCAGTGAATATAACACCGGGGAGCTGTTTTTT. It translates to CASSEYNTGELFF.

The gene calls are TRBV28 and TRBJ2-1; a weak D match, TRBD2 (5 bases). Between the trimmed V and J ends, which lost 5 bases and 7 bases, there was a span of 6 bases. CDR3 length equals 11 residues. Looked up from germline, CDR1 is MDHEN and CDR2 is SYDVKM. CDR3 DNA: TGTGCCAGCAGTAGGAGGAATGAGCAGTTCTTC. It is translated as CASSRRNEQFF. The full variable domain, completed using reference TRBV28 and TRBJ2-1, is DVKVTQSSRYLVKRTGEKVFLECVQDMDHENMFWYRQDPGLGLRLIYFSYDVKMKEKGDIPEGYSVSREKKERFSLILESASTNQTSMYLCASSRRNEQFFGPGTRLTVL.

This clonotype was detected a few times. The CDR3 DNA follows: TGTGCCACCAGTGATTCCGGGCCCCAGCATTTT. Translating gives CATSDSGPQHF. The genes are TRBV24-1 and TRBJ1-5; no reliable D call. Germline V lookup: CDR1 KGHDR, CDR2 SFDVKD. The CDR3 spans 11 residues. V lost 2 bases and J 9 bases, leaving 4 bases between the germline ends.

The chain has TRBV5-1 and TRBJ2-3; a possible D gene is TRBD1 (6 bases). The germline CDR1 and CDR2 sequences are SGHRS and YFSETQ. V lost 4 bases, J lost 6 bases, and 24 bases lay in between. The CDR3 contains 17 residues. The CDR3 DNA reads TGCGCCAGCAGCCGATCGAGCACCGTGGGGGCCTCGGATACGCAGTATTTT. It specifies CASSRSSTVGASDTQYF.

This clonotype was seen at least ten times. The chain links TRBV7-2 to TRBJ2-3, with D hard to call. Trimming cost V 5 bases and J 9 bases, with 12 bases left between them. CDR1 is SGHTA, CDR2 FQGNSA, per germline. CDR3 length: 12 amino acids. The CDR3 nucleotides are TGTGCCAGCAGCCCGGAGCGAGTGACGCAGTATTTT. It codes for CASSPERVTQYF.

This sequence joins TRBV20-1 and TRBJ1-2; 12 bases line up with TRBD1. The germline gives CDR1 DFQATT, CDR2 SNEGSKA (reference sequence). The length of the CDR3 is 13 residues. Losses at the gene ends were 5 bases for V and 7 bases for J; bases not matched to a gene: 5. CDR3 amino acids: CSAGGQGARGYTF. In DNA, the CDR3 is TGCAGTGCTGGGGGACAGGGGGCGCGTGGCTACACCTTC.

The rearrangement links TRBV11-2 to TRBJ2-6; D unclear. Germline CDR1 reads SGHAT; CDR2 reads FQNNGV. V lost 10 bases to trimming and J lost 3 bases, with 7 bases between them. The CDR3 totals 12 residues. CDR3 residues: CATGDGANVLTF. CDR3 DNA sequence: TGTGCCACAGGCGATGGGGCCAACGTCCTGACTTTC.

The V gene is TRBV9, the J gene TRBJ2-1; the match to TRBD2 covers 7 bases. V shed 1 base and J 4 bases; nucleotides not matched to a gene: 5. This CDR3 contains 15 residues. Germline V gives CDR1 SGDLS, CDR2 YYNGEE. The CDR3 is CASSVSASGYNEQFF. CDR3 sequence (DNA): TGTGCCAGCAGCGTAAGCGCTAGCGGTTACAATGAGCAGTTCTTC.

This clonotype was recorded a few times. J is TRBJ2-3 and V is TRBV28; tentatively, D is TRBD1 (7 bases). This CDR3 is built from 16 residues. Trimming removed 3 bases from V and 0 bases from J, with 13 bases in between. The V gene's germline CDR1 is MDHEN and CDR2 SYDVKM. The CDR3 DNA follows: TGTGCCAGCAGTTTTGGGGGGACAGCTAGCACAGATACGCAGTATTTT. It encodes CASSFGGTASTDTQYF.

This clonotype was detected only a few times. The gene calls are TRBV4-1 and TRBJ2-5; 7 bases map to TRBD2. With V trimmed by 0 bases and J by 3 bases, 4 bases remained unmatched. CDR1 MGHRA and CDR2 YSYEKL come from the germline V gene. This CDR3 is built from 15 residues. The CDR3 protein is CASSQEGRGKETQYF. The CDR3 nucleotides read TGCGCCAGCAGCCAAGAGGGGCGGGGGAAAGAGACCCAGTACTTC.

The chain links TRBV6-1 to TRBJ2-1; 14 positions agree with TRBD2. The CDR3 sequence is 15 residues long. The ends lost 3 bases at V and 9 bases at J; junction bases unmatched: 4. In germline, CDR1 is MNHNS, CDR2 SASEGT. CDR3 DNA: TGTGCCAGCAGTGAGACGACTAGCGGGAGGGCTGAGCAGTTCTTC. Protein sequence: CASSETTSGRAEQFF.

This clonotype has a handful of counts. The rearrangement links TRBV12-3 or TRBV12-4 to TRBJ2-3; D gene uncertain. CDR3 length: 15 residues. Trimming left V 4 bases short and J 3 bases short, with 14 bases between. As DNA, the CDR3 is TGTGCCAGCAGTTCTAGGCTTTCTCTTACAGATACGCAGTATTTT. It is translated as CASSSRLSLTDTQYF.